A single sample is the source of the 21 T cell receptor beta chains below, sequenced in a study of T cell responses to AZD1222 COVID-19 vaccine. Assay: immunoSEQ multiplex PCR; the TCRdb copy retains only in-frame clones and omits some. The sample carries around 71,000 clones, around four fifths recorded once. Sample: peripheral blood, taken on day 0 of AZD1222 vaccination. The receptors stem from an adult in good health.

This chain joins TRBV20-1 and TRBJ1-2; D is unclear. In germline, CDR1 is DFQATT, CDR2 SNEGSKA (reference sequence). V shed 5 bases and J shed 4 bases, with 8 bases lying between them. This CDR3 has 11 amino acids. CDR3 sequence: CSAGPSYGYTF. CDR3 DNA sequence: TGCAGTGCTGGTCCGAGCTATGGCTACACCTTC.

CDR3 region: CASSGPGDTQYF. The CDR3 bases are TGTGCCAGCAGCGGTCCGGGAGATACGCAGTATTTT. The J gene is TRBJ2-3, the V gene TRBV27, with unresolved D. Germline values: CDR1 MNHEY, CDR2 SMNVEV (reference sequence). The CDR3 covers 12 residues. Trimming shortened V by 6 bases and J by 5 bases, and 9 bases separated the two germline ends.

The gene calls are TRBV5-4 and TRBJ2-3; tentative D call: TRBD2 (6 bases). The V gene's germline CDR1 is SGHNT and CDR2 YYREEE (reference sequence). The CDR3 contains 15 residues. Trimming stripped 10 bases from V and 0 bases from J, with 18 bases between. CDR3 region: CAGNQGGVSTDTQYF. As DNA, the CDR3 is TGTGCCGGCAACCAGGGCGGGGTTAGCACAGATACGCAGTATTTT.

The rearrangement uses TRBV18 and TRBJ1-1; D is unclear. The CDR3 is made up of 15 amino acids. V shed 2 bases and J shed 6 bases, with 16 bases lying between them. CDR1 and CDR2 (germline): KGHSH, LQKENI. The CDR3 region is CASSPGEQRVSEAFF. CDR3 coding DNA: TGTGCCAGCTCACCAGGGGAACAGAGAGTGTCTGAAGCTTTCTTT.

This rearrangement joins TRBV6-5 to TRBJ1-1; 8 nucleotides align to TRBD1. The germline CDR1 and CDR2 sequences are MNHEY and SVGAGI. The CDR3 is 15 residues long. The V and J ends lost 5 bases and 4 bases, in that order; junction bases with no gene match: 9. As DNA, the CDR3 is TGTGCCAGCAGTCCTGGTCGGGACAGGAGCACTGAAGCTTTCTTT. Amino acid sequence: CASSPGRDRSTEAFF.

This sequence joins TRBV12-3 or TRBV12-4 and TRBJ2-4; D is ambiguous. CDR3 length: 12 amino acids. V was shortened by 2 bases and J by 2 bases, with 1 base between the two germline ends. The CDR3 spells CASSLSKNIQYF. CDR3 nucleotide sequence: TGTGCCAGCAGTTTATCCAAAAACATTCAGTACTTC.

The CDR3, as DNA: TGTGCCAGCAGTCGCAGCGGGGTGAACACAGATACGCAGTATTTT. This encodes CASSRSGVNTDTQYF. The V call is TRBV7-3, the J call TRBJ2-3, with 7 bases identical to TRBD2. The V segment lost 6 bases and the J segment 2 bases; nucleotides outside the gene matches: 8. Per germline, CDR1 SGHTA and CDR2 FQGTGA. CDR3 length: 15 amino acids.

The J gene is TRBJ1-1, the V gene TRBV27; TRBD1 agrees at 7 bases. V was clipped by 2 bases and J by 1 base; unmatched bases: 7. Germline V gives CDR1 MNHEY, CDR2 SMNVEV (reference sequence). The CDR3 consists of 16 residues. The CDR3 DNA reads TGTGCCAGCAGTTTAAGGGGGCGAGATTGGAACACTGAAGCTTTCTTT. It yields the protein CASSLRGRDWNTEAFF.

The rearrangement uses TRBV7-2 and TRBJ2-1, with a possible D match to TRBD2 (5 bases). Germline values: CDR1 SGHTA, CDR2 FQGNSA. CDR3 length: 15 residues. The V end was cut by 1 base, the J end by 7 bases, with 14 bases between. DNA for the CDR3: TGTGCCAGCAGCTTAGGAGCCGGAGGAAGTAATGAGCAGTTCTTC. Encoded protein: CASSLGAGGSNEQFF. The full variable domain, its missing parts supplied by reference TRBV7-2 and TRBJ2-1, is GAGVSQSPSNKVTEKGKDVELRCDPISGHTALYWYRQSLGQGLEFLIYFQGNSAPDKSGLPSDRFSAERTGGSVSTLTIQRTQQEDSAVYLCASSLGAGGSNEQFFGPGTRLTVL.

The chain carries TRBV5-1 and TRBJ2-1; 11 nucleotides agree with TRBD2. Germline V gene lookup returns CDR1 SGHRS and CDR2 YFSETQ. Trimming removed 4 bases from V and 4 bases from J; junction bases left unmatched: 4. This CDR3 is 15 amino acids long. CDR3 in DNA: TGCGCCAGCAGCGTTAGCGGGGGGGCGTACAATGAGCAGTTCTTC. Translating gives CASSVSGGAYNEQFF.

This chain connects TRBV6-2 or TRBV6-3 to TRBJ1-1, with 9 bases that match TRBD1. The CDR3 consists of 15 residues. Germline loops: CDR1 MNHEY, CDR2 SVGEGT. V dropped 5 bases and J dropped 6; count of bases not matched to a gene: 10. CDR3 coding DNA: TGTGCCAGCAGTGTTGCCCAAAGACAGGGGGCTGAAGCTTTCTTT. Protein sequence: CASSVAQRQGAEAFF.

This clone was seen more than once but under ten times. V usage is TRBV7-9 and J usage is TRBJ2-3, with D maybe TRBD2 (5 bases). Trimming removed 5 bases at V and 1 base at J, with 7 bases between. Germline lookup yields CDR1 SEHNR and CDR2 FQNEAQ (reference sequence). The CDR3 has 13 residues. The CDR3 nucleotides read TGTGCCAGCAGCCACGGGGGCACAGATACGCAGTATTTT. Protein sequence: CASSHGGTDTQYF. The full variable domain, with the rest looked up from reference TRBV7-9 and TRBJ2-3, is DTGVSQNPRHKITKRGQNVTFRCDPISEHNRLYWYRQTLGQGPEFLTYFQNEAQLEKSRLLSDRFSAERPKGSFSTLEIQRTEQGDSAMYLCASSHGGTDTQYFGPGTRLTVL.

The CDR3 bases are TGTGCCTGGAGTGTCTCGCTGGTGAGCTACACCTTC. Translating gives CAWSVSLVSYTF. The genes are TRBV30 and TRBJ1-2; D ambiguous. V was trimmed by 0 bases and J by 9 bases, leaving 11 bases between them. CDR1 and CDR2 from the germline V gene are GTSNPN and SVGIG (reference sequence). The CDR3 is 12 residues long. The full variable domain, rest sourced from reference TRBV30 and TRBJ1-2, is SQTIHQWPATLVQPVGSPLSLECTVEGTSNPNLYWYRQAAGRGLQLLFYSVGIGQISSEVPQNLSASRPQDRQFILSSKKLLLSDSGFYLCAWSVSLVSYTFGSGTRLTVV.

This CDR3 reads CASSPEGGRNTEAFF. DNA for the CDR3: TGTGCCAGCAGCCCCGAGGGGGGGAGGAACACTGAAGCTTTCTTT. The V gene is TRBV5-4, the J gene TRBJ1-1; perhaps TRBD1 as D (6 bases). V was pared by 4 bases and J by 1 base, with 14 bases between. Germline V gene lookup returns CDR1 SGHNT and CDR2 YYREEE (reference sequence). The CDR3 runs 15 residues.

This clone appeared once. The chain carries TRBV5-4 and TRBJ2-7; 8 bases align to TRBD2. Germline assignment: CDR1 SGHNT and CDR2 YYREEE (reference sequence). The V and J ends lost 7 bases and 3 bases, in that order; junction bases with no gene match: 12. The CDR3 covers 15 residues. The CDR3 sequence: CASSSPGGGIYEQYF. The CDR3 bases are TGTGCCAGCTCGAGCCCGGGAGGGGGAATCTACGAGCAGTACTTC.

The rearrangement links TRBV7-6 to TRBJ1-3; 7 nucleotides match TRBD1. CDR1 is SGHVS and CDR2 is FNYEAQ in the germline V gene. There are 16 residues in the CDR3. With 5 bases clipped from V and 0 bases from J, the junction kept 7 bases outside the gene matches. CDR3 in DNA: TGTGCCAGCAGCAAGCTGACAGGGCCCTCTGGAAACACCATATATTTT. It codes for CASSKLTGPSGNTIYF.

This clone was counted between two and nine times. The chain joins TRBV27 to TRBJ2-7; D perhaps matches TRBD2 (5 bases). Germline lookup yields CDR1 MNHEY and CDR2 SMNVEV (reference sequence). Deletions cut 5 bases from V and 0 bases from J, with 8 bases between. This CDR3 has 13 amino acids. The chain's CDR3 is CASSSGLSYEQYF. The DNA of the CDR3 is TGTGCCAGCAGTAGCGGTCTCTCCTACGAGCAGTACTTC.

The chain carries TRBV29-1 and TRBJ2-1; 7 bases line up with TRBD2. The CDR3 contains 14 residues. Germline loops: CDR1 SQVTM, CDR2 ANQGSEA. J was trimmed by 8 bases and V by 2 bases; bases with no gene match: 9. The CDR3 DNA reads as TGCAGCGTTGAACCTGGCGGGAGAGGGGATGAGCAGTTCTTC. Translated, it gives CSVEPGGRGDEQFF.

This clone was observed a handful of times. V usage is TRBV4-3 and J usage is TRBJ2-7; no clear D. Trimming left V 4 bases short and J 0 bases short, with 13 bases between. Per the germline V gene, CDR1 is LGHNA and CDR2 is YSLEER. The CDR3 spans 15 residues. The CDR3 protein is CASSLQRTVSYEQYF. CDR3 nucleotides: TGCGCCAGCAGCCTTCAAAGGACGGTCTCCTACGAGCAGTACTTC.

The J gene is TRBJ1-2, the V gene TRBV7-8, with 10 bases that match TRBD1. This CDR3 contains 18 residues. The germline V gene has CDR1 SGHVS and CDR2 FQNEAQ. V shed 1 base and J 3 bases; nucleotides not matched to a gene: 11. CDR3 sequence: CASSLEFGTGASDYGYTF. The CDR3 bases are TGTGCCAGCAGCTTAGAATTCGGGACAGGGGCGTCCGACTATGGCTACACCTTC.

This clone turned up a few times. The V gene is TRBV7-2, the J gene TRBJ1-1, with a possible D match to TRBD1 (6 bases). Between the trimmed V and J ends, which lost 6 bases and 0 bases, there was a span of 17 bases. In germline, CDR1 is SGHTA, CDR2 FQGNSA. CDR3 length equals 16 residues. The CDR3 bases are TGTGCCAGCAGTTGGGCGACAGGCGCCATGAACACTGAAGCTTTCTTT. As protein: CASSWATGAMNTEAFF.